Here is one TCR beta chain with its context. Antigen: not known. V shed 3 bases and J shed 2 bases, with 8 bases lying between them. The CDR3 is made up of 12 amino acids. CDR1 and CDR2 from the germline V gene are GTSNPN and SVGIG (reference sequence). The entry originates in a study of cytomegalovirus exposure and HLA in healthy donors. Study-wide context: An earlier analysis found some 100 million unique TCR beta sequences from approximately 170 million T cells.

The PCR made use of 60 Vbeta and 13 Jbeta primers. Profiled with immunoSEQ multiplex PCR; TCRdb holds only in-frame clones, not every one. The table includes more than 80,000 clones, roughly four fifths detected once. Study observations and caveats: Among TCR beta chains of equal frequency, HLA-associated ones were more clonally expanded in a later analysis. Sequence variants that were highly shared formed a cluster that was likely a sequencing artifact.

Input material: PBMCs. The sequence derives from a male donor in good health and CMV-seropositive. V and J are TRBV30 and TRBJ2-7; the D gene is possibly TRBD2 (6 bases). Here the CDR3 DNA reads TGTGCCTGGAGGGGACTTACCTACGAGCAGTACTTC. Translating gives CAWRGLTYEQYF.